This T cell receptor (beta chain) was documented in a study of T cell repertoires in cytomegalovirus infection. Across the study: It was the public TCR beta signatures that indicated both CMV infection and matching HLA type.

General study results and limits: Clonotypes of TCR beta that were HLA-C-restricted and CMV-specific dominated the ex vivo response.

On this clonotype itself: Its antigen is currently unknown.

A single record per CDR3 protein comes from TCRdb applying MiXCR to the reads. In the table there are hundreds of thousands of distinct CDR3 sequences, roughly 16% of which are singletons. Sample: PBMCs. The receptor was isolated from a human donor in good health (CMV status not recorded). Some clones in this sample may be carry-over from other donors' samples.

The CDR3 here is CASSYNTGTGGPYEQYF. In nucleotides, the CDR3 is TGCGCCAGCAGCTATAATACCGGGACAGGGGGACCCTACGAGCAGTACTTC. This sequence joins TRBV5-1 and TRBJ2-7; 11 bases are a match to TRBD1. The V and J ends lost 3 bases and 2 bases, in that order; junction bases with no gene match: 10. The CDR3 has 17 amino acids. The germline V gene has CDR1 SGHRS and CDR2 YFSETQ.